This T cell receptor beta chain appears in the sequencing data of a study of cytomegalovirus exposure and HLA in healthy donors. 13 Jbeta primers and 60 Vbeta primers were used for the PCR. Generated by immunoSEQ multiplex PCR, the TCRdb table keeps only in-frame clones and is missing some. The sample gives 120,000 to 150,000 clones, approximately 79% of which show up once; roughly 2.9% is in the top ten. Germline V gives CDR1 LNHDA, CDR2 SQIVND (reference sequence). J lost 4 bases, V lost 10 bases, and 5 bases had no gene match. The CDR3 contains 13 residues. The sequence was obtained from a woman in her twenties or thirties in good health and CMV-seronegative. The rearrangement links TRBV19 to TRBJ1-1; 11 nucleotides match TRBD1. Material for sequencing was PBMCs. CDR3 sequence: CATRDRGTTEAFF. CDR3 DNA: TGTGCCACCCGGGACAGGGGGACCACTGAAGCTTTCTTT.